These 18 T cell receptor beta chains were all obtained from the same sample, sequenced in a study of T cell repertoires in cytomegalovirus infection (dated by TCRdb to the late 2010s). TCRdb names Illumina HiSeq 1500 as the instrument used. TCRdb reprocessed the public reads (quality trimming at Q25 with fastp, clone calling with MiXCR) and kept in-frame beta chains. Merged by CDR3 protein, the rows form single entries marked with the most common genes and DNA. In this sample the table shows about 890,000 distinct CDR3 sequences, around 32% of which occur a single time. Around an eighth of the sample comes from the top ten. The treatment or condition label for this specimen denotes: in vitro stimulation with specific CMV peptide epitopes to enrich CMV-specific T cells. These receptors are not linked to any known antigen. The sample here was cultured CD8+ T cells from PBMCs, taken from culture after CMV antigen stimulation. These receptors came from a human donor in good health (CMV status not recorded). Some clones in this sample may be carry-over from other donors' samples.

This clonotype turned up a few times. The DNA for the CDR3 is TGTGCCAGCAGTGAAAGCGCAGGGGGATTCTACAATGAGCAGTTCTTC. This sequence encodes CASSESAGGFYNEQFF. The chain links TRBV6-1 to TRBJ2-1; 7 nucleotides line up with TRBD1. The CDR3 length is 16 residues. V shed 2 bases and J 3 bases; nucleotides not matched to a gene: 7. Per the germline V gene, CDR1 is MNHNS and CDR2 is SASEGT.

This clonotype has only a few counts. The chain links TRBV18 to TRBJ1-6; TRBD1 matches 9 bases. With V trimmed by 1 base and J by 4 bases, 5 bases remained unmatched. The CDR3 extends over 17 amino acids. Germline V CDR1 and CDR2: KGHSH, LQKENI. Here the CDR3 DNA reads TGTGCCAGCTCACCACGACAGGGGGAACCTTATAATTCACCCCTCCACTTT. This gives the protein CASSPRQGEPYNSPLHF.

This chain joins TRBV6-2 or TRBV6-3 and TRBJ1-2; a weak D match, TRBD1 (5 bases). CDR1 MNHEY and CDR2 SVGEGT come from the germline V gene. This CDR3 is 14 amino acids long. V was trimmed by 2 bases and J by 7 bases, leaving 14 bases between them. For the CDR3, the DNA is TGTGCCAGCAGTTACGAACCCTCAGGGCTTGGCTACACCTTC. Translating gives CASSYEPSGLGYTF.

This clonotype was picked up many times. The chain joins TRBV7-6 to TRBJ1-1, with 7 bases matching TRBD1. The CDR3 totals 14 residues. The germline CDR1 and CDR2 sequences are SGHVS and FNYEAQ. V lost 5 bases to trimming and J lost 3 bases; unmatched junction nucleotides: 6. The CDR3 spells CASSPTGQHTEAFF. Written as DNA, the CDR3 is TGTGCCAGCAGCCCGACAGGGCAGCACACTGAAGCTTTCTTT.

This clonotype was counted between two and nine times. V usage is TRBV6-8 and J usage is TRBJ1-2; D unresolved. CDR3 length: 14 amino acids. Germline values: CDR1 MNHGY, CDR2 SAAAGT. V was trimmed by 2 bases and J by 8 bases, leaving 15 bases between them. Here the CDR3 reads CASSYHEGGSGYTF. Written as DNA, the CDR3 is TGTGCCAGCAGTTACCATGAGGGAGGGTCGGGCTACACCTTC.

This clonotype was observed a few times. The chain has TRBV6-1 and TRBJ2-2; possibly TRBD1 or TRBD2 for D (5 bases each). CDR1 and CDR2 from the germline V gene are MNHNS and SASEGT. V lost 8 bases and J 11 bases, leaving 21 bases between the germline ends. The length of the CDR3 is 14 residues. The CDR3 nucleotides are TGTGCCAGCGGGACGGCTAGGGGAAGGTTTGAGCTGTTTTTT. Amino acids: CASGTARGRFELFF.

The rearrangement joins TRBV6-5 to TRBJ1-2; no reliable D call. CDR1 is MNHEY and CDR2 is SVGAGI in the germline V gene. The length of the CDR3 is 14 residues. V was clipped by 6 bases and J by 4 bases, with 15 bases between them. In DNA, the CDR3 is TGTGCCAGCAGCGAATCACGAAATTTCTATGGCTACACCTTC. Translating gives CASSESRNFYGYTF.

V gene TRBV28 combines with J gene TRBJ2-7; 8 nucleotides line up with TRBD1. V gave up 5 bases and J gave up 0 bases; unmatched junction bases: 9. Per germline, CDR1 MDHEN and CDR2 SYDVKM. This CDR3 contains 16 residues. The CDR3 protein is CASSPTYRGASYEQYV. CDR3 DNA sequence: TGTGCCAGCAGTCCCACATACAGGGGGGCCTCCTACGAGCAGTACGTC.

The chain employs TRBV9 and TRBJ1-2, with D unclear. CDR3 size: 12 residues. Trimming cost V 4 bases and J 4 bases, with 8 bases left between them. Germline loops: CDR1 SGDLS, CDR2 YYNGEE. The CDR3 spells CASSSRLYGYTF. The CDR3 nucleotides read TGTGCCAGCAGCTCGCGGCTCTATGGCTACACCTTC.

V gene TRBV12-3 or TRBV12-4 combines with J gene TRBJ1-5; D not certain. Trimming took off 6 bases at V and 5 bases at J, with 8 bases between the two ends. The CDR3 spans 12 residues. The CDR3 nucleotides read TGTGCCAGCAGCCCGGACCATCAGCCCCAGCATTTT. Translation gives CASSPDHQPQHF.

The chain is built from TRBV4-1 and TRBJ2-1; 7 bases fit TRBD2. Germline CDR1 MGHRA, CDR2 YSYEKL. V lost 1 base, J lost 8 bases, and 5 bases stayed unmatched. The CDR3 is made up of 14 amino acids. In nucleotides, the CDR3 is TGCGCCAGCAGCCAAGTTGGGGGGGACTATGAGCAGTTCTTC. It specifies CASSQVGGDYEQFF.

This clonotype appeared many times. The chain is built from TRBV7-6 and TRBJ2-3; TRBD2 might be the D (7 bases). This CDR3 is built from 15 residues. Germline CDR1 is SGHVS and CDR2 is FNYEAQ. V shed 1 base and J shed 4 bases, with 12 bases lying between them. CDR3: CASSLVGGAADTQYF. CDR3 sequence (DNA): TGTGCCAGCAGCTTAGTAGGGGGGGCCGCAGATACGCAGTATTTT.

The chain couples TRBV10-3 to TRBJ2-7, with 9 bases fitting TRBD1. Germline CDR1 and CDR2: ENHRY and SYGVKD. The CDR3 loop spans 14 amino acids. V was pared by 6 bases and J by 3 bases, with 6 bases of the junction left unmatched. The DNA of the CDR3 is TGTGCCATCAGAACCGGGACAGGGATCTACGAGCAGTACTTC. Translated: CAIRTGTGIYEQYF.

The V call is TRBV12-3 or TRBV12-4, the J call TRBJ2-4; TRBD2 might be the D (6 bases). The CDR3 contains 17 residues. V was trimmed by 5 bases and J by 0 bases, leaving 17 bases between them. CDR3 bases: TGTGCCAGCAGTGCACGCCTTTGGGGACTAGCCAAAAACATTCAGTACTTC. It is translated as CASSARLWGLAKNIQYF.

This clonotype came up a few times. CDR3 DNA: TGTGCCAGCAGTTCTAGCGGGGGGCGGAGGAATGAGCAGTTCTTC. This gives the protein CASSSSGGRRNEQFF. The chain employs TRBV6-2 or TRBV6-3 and TRBJ2-1; TRBD2 agrees at 11 bases. CDR1 and CDR2 (germline): MNHEY, SVGEGT. CDR3 length: 15 residues. The J segment lost 7 bases and the V segment lost 4 bases, leaving 6 bases of the junction unmatched.

The genes are TRBV6-6 and TRBJ1-5; D is perhaps TRBD1 (5 bases). CDR1 and CDR2 (germline): MNHNY, SVGAGI (reference sequence). The CDR3 runs to 14 residues. Trimming cost V 3 bases and J 7 bases, with 13 bases left between them. In DNA, the CDR3 is TGTGCCAGCAGTTATGTGGGGCCAGGCCAGCCCCAGCATTTT. Amino acid sequence: CASSYVGPGQPQHF.

To note about this clonotype: It may be a read error: a sequence one base away is much more abundant. The chain carries TRBV10-3 and TRBJ1-1; 7 nucleotides line up with TRBD1. J gave up 1 base and V 4 bases, and 9 bases lay outside the gene matches. From germline, CDR1 is ENHRY and CDR2 SYGVKD. The CDR3 runs to 16 residues. The CDR3 protein is CAISGPDRERNTEAFF. In DNA form, the CDR3 reads TGTGCCATCAGTGGCCCCGACAGGGAAAGGAACACTGAAGCTTTCTTT.

This clonotype was detected only a few times. The CDR3 DNA is TGTGCCAGCAGTGTAAGGGGATCCACTGAAGCTTTCTTT. Amino acid sequence: CASSVRGSTEAFF. V is TRBV27 and J is TRBJ1-1; tentative D call: TRBD1 (5 bases). Germline CDR1 is MNHEY and CDR2 is SMNVEV (reference sequence). The ends were cut back, 5 bases at V and 4 bases at J, with 11 bases in the middle. The CDR3 runs 13 residues.